The 20 T cell receptor beta chains listed next were all sequenced from one sample in a study of blood T cell repertoires in COVID-19. The data were produced by immunoSEQ multiplex PCR, yet TCRdb's version contains in-frame clones alone and is incomplete. The top ten hold over 1.3% of the sample, which has over 400,000 clones, about nine tenths seen once. Sequencing used peripheral blood. These receptor sequences come from a woman aged 25 to 39 with active or convalescent COVID-19.

This clone has only a few counts. The chain recombines TRBV7-9 with TRBJ1-5, with 7 bases fitting TRBD1. Germline trimming cut 5 bases from V and 0 bases from J; bases unmatched to any gene: 4. Germline assignment: CDR1 SEHNR and CDR2 FQNEAQ (reference sequence). The CDR3 runs to 15 residues. CDR3 bases: TGTGCCAGCAGCCGGACAGGTTATAGCAATCAGCCCCAGCATTTT. It yields the protein CASSRTGYSNQPQHF.

This clone was seen only once. This chain connects TRBV19 to TRBJ2-7; 8 nucleotides line up with TRBD1. From germline, CDR1 is LNHDA and CDR2 SQIVND (reference sequence). After removal of 5 bases from V and 1 base from J, the junction contained 10 bases not matched to a gene. The CDR3 spans 16 residues. CDR3: CASSLRTGRISYEQYF. CDR3 nucleotide sequence: TGTGCCAGTAGTCTAAGGACAGGGAGAATTTCCTACGAGCAGTACTTC.

V usage is TRBV12-3 or TRBV12-4 and J usage is TRBJ1-2; 9 bases are a match to TRBD1. The CDR3 totals 13 residues. Unmatched junction bases numbered 3, after V lost 3 bases and J lost 7 bases. The CDR3 loop reads CASSLGTGFGYTF. The CDR3 DNA sequence: TGTGCCAGCAGTTTGGGGACAGGGTTTGGCTACACCTTC.

V gene TRBV19 combines with J gene TRBJ1-2; D ambiguous. The CDR3 has 13 amino acids. Per germline, CDR1 LNHDA and CDR2 SQIVND (reference sequence). V was clipped by 6 bases and J by 4 bases, with 12 bases between them. This chain's CDR3 is CASSAGLLYGYTF. DNA for the CDR3: TGTGCCAGTAGCGCCGGACTGCTCTATGGCTACACCTTC.

Here the CDR3 reads CASSSRTGRFYGYTF. CDR3 nucleotides: TGTGCCAGTAGTTCCCGGACAGGGAGGTTCTATGGCTACACCTTC. The V and J genes are TRBV19 and TRBJ1-2, with 8 bases matching TRBD1. The CDR3 totals 15 residues. J lost 4 bases, V lost 5 bases, and 9 bases had no gene match. Germline values: CDR1 LNHDA, CDR2 SQIVND (reference sequence).

The CDR3 spells CASSLFETGLSEAFF. Here the CDR3 DNA reads TGCGCCAGCAGCTTGTTTGAGACAGGGCTCTCTGAAGCTTTCTTT. The rearrangement links TRBV5-1 to TRBJ1-1, with 7 nucleotides matching TRBD1. Per the germline V gene, CDR1 is SGHRS and CDR2 is YFSETQ. The J segment lost 6 bases and the V segment lost 1 base, leaving 9 bases of the junction unmatched. The CDR3 totals 15 residues. Complete variable domain (other parts from reference TRBV5-1 and TRBJ1-1): KAGVTQTPRYLIKTRGQQVTLSCSPISGHRSVSWYQQTPGQGLQFLFEYFSETQRNKGNFPGRFSGRQFSNSRSEMNVSTLELGDSALYLCASSLFETGLSEAFFGQGTRLTVV.

The rearrangement uses TRBV19 and TRBJ2-5; D is uncertain. The germline V and J ends were trimmed by 3 bases and 5 bases, with 19 bases remaining between them. This CDR3 is 16 amino acids long. Germline assignment: CDR1 LNHDA and CDR2 SQIVND (reference sequence). CDR3 sequence: CASSIVGSAPPETQYF. CDR3 in DNA: TGTGCCAGTAGTATTGTTGGTAGTGCTCCTCCGGAGACCCAGTACTTC.

The CDR3 bases are TGTGCCAGCAGTGGACCTTTGGGGGGTCTCTACTACAATGAGCAGTTCTTC. This codes for CASSGPLGGLYYNEQFF. The V call is TRBV6-1, the J call TRBJ2-1; TRBD2 is a possible D gene (6 bases). V was shortened by 4 bases and J by 3 bases, with 19 bases between the two germline ends. The CDR3 runs 17 residues. Germline V CDR1 and CDR2: MNHNS, SASEGT.

V gene TRBV7-2 combines with J gene TRBJ1-2, with 10 bases fitting TRBD1. The V segment lost 1 base and the J segment 4 bases; nucleotides outside the gene matches: 6. Germline CDR1 SGHTA, CDR2 FQGNSA. CDR3 length equals 16 residues. CDR3 loop: CASSLDGTGAAYGYTF. As DNA, the CDR3 is TGTGCCAGCAGCTTAGATGGGACAGGGGCGGCCTATGGCTACACCTTC.

This CDR3 is CASSLGPSSGDRGNEQFF. In DNA, the CDR3 is TGTGCCAGCAGCTTGGGTCCGTCTAGCGGGGACCGGGGGAATGAGCAGTTCTTC. This sequence joins TRBV5-4 and TRBJ2-1; 9 nucleotides agree with TRBD2. CDR3 length: 18 amino acids. The germline V gene has CDR1 SGHNT and CDR2 YYREEE (reference sequence). The V gene end was trimmed by 0 bases and the J gene end by 7 bases; junction bases not matched to a gene: 14.

This clone was observed once. The rearrangement uses TRBV3-1 (or the pseudogene TRBV3-2) and TRBJ1-1; no reliable D call. V was trimmed by 2 bases and J by 0 bases, leaving 4 bases between them. In germline, CDR1 is LGHDT, CDR2 YNNKEL (reference sequence). The CDR3 covers 13 residues. For the CDR3, the DNA is TGTGCCAGCAGCCAACGGGTGAACACTGAAGCTTTCTTT. It translates to CASSQRVNTEAFF.

The chain combines TRBV6-6 with TRBJ1-1; D remains ambiguous. This CDR3 contains 13 residues. The germline gives CDR1 MNHNY, CDR2 SVGAGI (reference sequence). The germline V and J ends were trimmed by 6 bases and 6 bases, with 14 bases remaining between them. CDR3 bases: TGTGCCAGCAGCAATACGGGGATCCCTGAAGCTTTCTTT. Translating it yields CASSNTGIPEAFF.

V usage is TRBV7-9 and J usage is TRBJ1-1, with 9 nucleotides matching TRBD1. The V and J ends lost 3 bases and 4 bases, in that order; junction bases with no gene match: 3. The CDR3 sequence is 14 residues long. Germline V CDR1 and CDR2: SEHNR, FQNEAQ (reference sequence). The CDR3 sequence: CASSLETGGTEAFF. The CDR3 region has the DNA TGTGCCAGCAGCTTGGAGACAGGGGGCACTGAAGCTTTCTTT. Complete variable domain (other parts from reference TRBV7-9 and TRBJ1-1): DTGVSQNPRHKITKRGQNVTFRCDPISEHNRLYWYRQTLGQGPEFLTYFQNEAQLEKSRLLSDRFSAERPKGSFSTLEIQRTEQGDSAMYLCASSLETGGTEAFFGQGTRLTVV.

The V and J genes are TRBV5-1 and TRBJ2-7, with TRBD2 identical over 9 bases. The J segment lost 4 bases and the V segment lost 1 base, leaving 12 bases of the junction unmatched. This CDR3 has 17 amino acids. The germline gives CDR1 SGHRS, CDR2 YFSETQ. CDR3 sequence (DNA): TGCGCCAGCAGCTTGTTTAGCGGGGGAACAAAGCCTTACGAGCAGTACTTC. Translation: CASSLFSGGTKPYEQYF.

The V gene is TRBV6-5, the J gene TRBJ1-5; D perhaps matches TRBD1 (5 bases). Germline CDR1 reads MNHEY; CDR2 reads SVGAGI. Trimming removed 7 bases at V and 3 bases at J, with 7 bases between. The CDR3 spans 12 residues. This chain's CDR3 is CASNRINQPQHF. CDR3 DNA: TGTGCCAGCAACAGGATCAATCAGCCCCAGCATTTT.

This clone was counted between two and nine times. This rearrangement joins TRBV4-1 to TRBJ1-6; maybe TRBD1 (5 bases). Germline loops: CDR1 MGHRA, CDR2 YSYEKL. V was cut by 0 bases and J by 0 bases, with 9 bases left in between. The CDR3 runs 17 residues. This chain's CDR3 is CASSQEGVISYNSPLHF. For the CDR3, the DNA is TGCGCCAGCAGCCAAGAAGGGGTCATCTCCTATAATTCACCCCTCCACTTT.

The rearrangement uses TRBV29-1 and TRBJ2-2; D is perhaps TRBD2 (6 bases). V lost 7 bases and J lost 5, with 17 bases in between. Germline CDR1 and CDR2: SQVTM and ANQGSEA. The CDR3 spans 14 residues. As DNA, the CDR3 is TGCAGCGCAACGGATCCCGCGGGGACCGGGGAGCTGTTTTTT. This gives the protein CSATDPAGTGELFF.

As to this clone: This sample also contains other DNA sequences that code for the same CDR3. This rearrangement joins TRBV30 to TRBJ1-3; 9 bases map to TRBD1. This CDR3 has 15 amino acids. CDR1 is GTSNPN, CDR2 SVGIG, per germline (reference sequence). The trim removed 0 bases at V and 0 bases at J, leaving 0 bases unmatched. CDR3 loop: CAWSVQGASGNTIYF. The CDR3 DNA sequence: TGTGCCTGGAGTGTACAGGGGGCCTCTGGAAACACCATATATTTT.

The chain combines TRBV20-1 with TRBJ1-1; no clear D. CDR1 DFQATT and CDR2 SNEGSKA come from the germline V gene (reference sequence). The CDR3 contains 13 residues. Trimming stripped 3 bases from V and 3 bases from J, with 11 bases between. The CDR3 sequence is CSASPTADTEAFF. The CDR3 DNA reads as TGCAGTGCTAGTCCCACAGCGGACACTGAAGCTTTCTTT.

This clone was observed a single time. Here the CDR3 reads CASYKYNEQFF. The CDR3, as DNA: TGTGCCAGCTACAAATACAATGAGCAGTTCTTC. The chain is built from TRBV2 and TRBJ2-1; no firm D call. V dropped 8 bases and J dropped 4 bases, with 6 bases sitting between them. The CDR3 contains 11 residues. CDR1 is SNHLY and CDR2 is FYNNEI in the germline V gene.